The TCR beta chain described here comes from a study of CD8 T cells in ankylosing spondylitis. Regarding the study as a whole: Both synovial fluid and blood in reactive arthritis had previously been reported to carry some motif variants. Clones that were linked to disease were CD8+ and were relatively rare in peripheral blood. Within ankylosing spondylitis blood, a TCR beta motif made up of under 10 highly homologous variants appeared to be characteristic. Disease-linked clones reportedly concentrated significantly in matched ankylosing spondylitis synovial fluid.

In the case of this clonotype: The antigen remains unidentified.

The CDR3 has 14 amino acids. V lost 3 bases, J lost 2 bases, and 10 bases lay in between. Germline assignment: CDR1 SGDLS and CDR2 YYNGEE. Library preparation for TCR beta used quantitative 5'-RACE with molecular barcodes. From the 5' RACE reads, TCRdb called clonotypes with MiXCR, one entry per CDR3 protein. Among some 700,000 distinct CDR3 sequences listed, roughly 19% were seen once. The sequencing input was blood, either unsorted or a sorted T cell fraction (not recorded which). V usage is TRBV9 and J usage is TRBJ2-3; the D gene could be TRBD1 or TRBD2 (5 bases each). This receptor was identified in a male donor with ankylosing spondylitis. The CDR3 bases are TGTGCCAGCAGCGGGGGACCCCACACAGATACGCAGTATTTT. Its protein is CASSGGPHTDTQYF.